These 24 T cell receptor beta chains were all obtained from the same sample, sequenced in a study of post-analysis software for immune sequencing data. The study, taken as a whole, reports: Patients showed TRBV5-6, TRBV5-1 and TRBV20-1 among several TRBV segments more frequent than in controls.

Which antigens these TCRs recognize remains unknown. Tagging with unique molecular identifiers was a feature of the TCR beta cDNA libraries. TCRdb re-analysed the PCR reads in MiXCR, keeping a single row per CDR3 protein. Of about 800,000 distinct CDR3 sequences detected, around 27% appear once; the ten largest clones hold approximately 0.6%. The specimen sequenced was blood. These receptors were taken from a girl between 10 and 17 years old with multiple sclerosis.

This clonotype showed up just a few times. V gene TRBV18 combines with J gene TRBJ2-4; weak D call: TRBD2 (5 bases). The germline V gene has CDR1 KGHSH and CDR2 LQKENI. Between the trimmed V and J ends, which lost 3 bases and 4 bases, there was a span of 16 bases. The CDR3 runs 16 residues. The CDR3 spells CASSPRRGSSKNIQYF. In DNA form, the CDR3 reads TGTGCCAGCTCACCTCGGCGAGGGAGCTCAAAAAACATTCAGTACTTC.

The V gene is TRBV6-5, the J gene TRBJ1-1, with a weak D call TRBD1 (5 bases). V lost 6 bases, J lost 4 bases, and 12 bases lay in between. The CDR3 loop spans 13 amino acids. CDR1 is MNHEY, CDR2 SVGAGI, per germline. In nucleotides, the CDR3 is TGTGCCAGCAGGGGACTCCAAAGCACTGAAGCTTTCTTT. Translating gives CASRGLQSTEAFF.

The chain has TRBV4-1 and TRBJ2-5, with a weak D call TRBD2 (5 bases). Germline V lookup: CDR1 MGHRA, CDR2 YSYEKL. The V and J ends lost 0 bases and 0 bases respectively, with 8 bases between them. The CDR3 is 15 residues long. The CDR3 region has the DNA TGCGCCAGCAGCCAAGATGCGGACTACCAAGAGACCCAGTACTTC. This codes for CASSQDADYQETQYF.

In its sample, this clonotype was seen a few times. CDR3 region: CASRVVPYNEQFF. The CDR3 DNA follows: TGTGCCAGCAGGGTAGTACCCTACAATGAGCAGTTCTTC. The rearrangement joins TRBV6-1 to TRBJ2-1; no firm D call. Trimming removed 6 bases at V and 2 bases at J, with 8 bases between. The CDR3 length is 13 residues. The germline CDR1 and CDR2 sequences are MNHNS and SASEGT.

J is TRBJ1-1 and V is TRBV5-1; a possible D gene is TRBD1 (6 bases). The CDR3 is 14 residues long. From germline, CDR1 is SGHRS and CDR2 YFSETQ. V was cut by 3 bases and J by 1 base, with 10 bases left in between. In DNA, the CDR3 is TGCGCCAGCAGCTCGGACAGTTGGAACACTGAAGCTTTCTTT. Its translation: CASSSDSWNTEAFF. The entire variable domain, with the rest obtained from reference TRBV5-1 and TRBJ1-1, is as follows: KAGVTQTPRYLIKTRGQQVTLSCSPISGHRSVSWYQQTPGQGLQFLFEYFSETQRNKGNFPGRFSGRQFSNSRSEMNVSTLELGDSALYLCASSSDSWNTEAFFGQGTRLTVV.

V and J are TRBV7-2 and TRBJ2-5; 8 positions agree with TRBD1. Matching the DNA end better, TRBJ2-7 makes the J call doubtful. Germline V CDR1 and CDR2: SGHTA, FQGNSA. CDR3 length: 16 residues. The CDR3 spells CASSPQGAASRSEQYF. As DNA, the CDR3 is TGTGCCAGCAGCCCTCAGGGGGCAGCGAGTCGGTCCGAGCAGTACTTC.

With respect to this clonotype: Germline and junction disagree at one end, which may indicate a read error. This chain links TRBV27 with TRBJ2-3; 11 positions agree with TRBD2. Germline V gene sequence: CDR1 MNHEY, CDR2 SMNVEV (reference sequence). The CDR3 has 16 residues. CDR3 in amino acids: CAGSHTTSGVGDTQYF. DNA of the CDR3: TGTGCCGGCAGTCACACGACTAGCGGGGTGGGAGATACGCAGTATTTT.

The J gene is TRBJ2-3, the V gene TRBV28; D not resolved. Germline CDR1 MDHEN, CDR2 SYDVKM. This CDR3 has 14 residues. The V gene lost 1 base and the J gene lost 4 bases, with 9 bases spanning the gap. The CDR3 here is CASSLFDFSDTQYF. As DNA, the CDR3 is TGTGCCAGCAGTTTATTTGACTTCTCAGATACGCAGTATTTT.

On this clonotype itself: This may be a read error: a much more frequent sequence differs by one nucleotide. This chain joins TRBV7-2 and TRBJ2-1; TRBD1 or TRBD2 may be the D gene (5 bases each). Trimming removed 1 base from V and 13 bases from J, with 17 bases in between. There are 14 residues in the CDR3. Germline lookup yields CDR1 SGHTA and CDR2 FQGNSA. The CDR3 DNA reads TGTGCCAGCAGCTTAGAGGGACGTCAAGAGACCCAGTTCTTC. Translating gives CASSLEGRQETQFF.

Comments on this clonotype: At one end the junction does not follow the germline gene, possibly because of a read error. The rearrangement joins TRBV20-1 to TRBJ2-5; 7 bases align to TRBD1. Germline CDR1 reads DFQATT; CDR2 reads SNEGSKA (reference sequence). There are 12 residues in the CDR3. This CDR3 reads CSAPQGQEAQYF. CDR3 nucleotides: TGCAGTGCTCCACAGGGGCAAGAGGCCCAGTACTTC.

This clonotype was counted only a few times. The rearrangement links TRBV10-2 to TRBJ2-7, with TRBD2 matching over 11 bases. V shed 6 bases and J 1 base; nucleotides not matched to a gene: 2. The CDR3 runs 14 residues. Germline CDR1 reads WSHSY; CDR2 reads SAAADI. CDR3 sequence: CASRGTSGSYEQYF. DNA of the CDR3: TGCGCCAGCAGGGGGACTAGCGGATCCTACGAGCAGTACTTC.

This clonotype has a handful of counts. The rearrangement uses TRBV2 and TRBJ1-2; D uncertain. Germline lookup yields CDR1 SNHLY and CDR2 FYNNEI. V was trimmed by 2 bases and J by 2 bases, leaving 6 bases between them. The CDR3 is made up of 13 amino acids. CDR3 protein: CASSEQPNYGYTF. In DNA form, the CDR3 reads TGTGCCAGCAGTGAACAGCCAAACTATGGCTACACCTTC.

The chain links TRBV2 to TRBJ2-7, with 12 bases aligning to TRBD2. The CDR3 is 14 amino acids. The V segment lost 7 bases and the J segment 5 bases; nucleotides outside the gene matches: 6. Germline CDR1 is SNHLY and CDR2 is FYNNEI. As DNA, the CDR3 is TGTGCCAGCAATCGACTAGCGGGAGTCGACGAGCAGTACTTC. Its protein is CASNRLAGVDEQYF.

This rearrangement joins TRBV6-2 or TRBV6-3 to TRBJ2-3; no clear D gene. Germline CDR1 reads MNHEY; CDR2 reads SVGEGT. Deletions cut 7 bases from V and 5 bases from J, with 16 bases between. This CDR3 contains 14 residues. The CDR3 spells CASIADRARDTQYF. CDR3 bases: TGTGCCAGCATTGCGGACCGCGCGAGAGATACGCAGTATTTT.

This rearrangement joins TRBV28 to TRBJ2-7; TRBD2 matches 12 bases. Looked up from germline, CDR1 is MDHEN and CDR2 is SYDVKM. V lost 5 bases, J lost 4 bases, and 12 bases stayed unmatched. CDR3 size: 17 residues. CDR3 coding DNA: TGTGCCAGCAGTCCCCGCGGTGCTAGCGGGAGGGCTTACGAGCAGTACTTC. It encodes CASSPRGASGRAYEQYF.

This clonotype was counted a few times. The chain carries TRBV13 and TRBJ2-5, with 9 bases that match TRBD2. CDR3 length: 15 residues. Germline V gene sequence: CDR1 PRHDT, CDR2 FYEKMQ (reference sequence). The J segment lost 4 bases and the V segment lost 2 bases, leaving 5 bases of the junction unmatched. This CDR3 is CASSLRTSAIETQYF. The CDR3 DNA sequence: TGTGCCAGCAGCTTAAGGACTAGCGCAATAGAGACCCAGTACTTC.

The CDR3 DNA is TGTGCCAGCAGCCAGGGCCGGACTAGCACAGATACGCAGTATTTT. It translates to CASSQGRTSTDTQYF. The rearrangement joins TRBV11-2 to TRBJ2-3; D is tentatively TRBD1 or TRBD2 (5 bases each). This CDR3 spans 15 amino acids. V lost 5 bases to trimming and J lost 0 bases, with 12 bases between them. Germline CDR1 SGHAT, CDR2 FQNNGV. The full variable domain, in which reference TRBV11-2 and TRBJ2-3 provide the parts outside the CDR3, is EAGVAQSPRYKIIEKRQSVAFWCNPISGHATLYWYQQILGQGPKLLIQFQNNGVVDDSQLPKDRFSAERLKGVDSTLKIQPAKLEDSAVYLCASSQGRTSTDTQYFGPGTRLTVL.

This clonotype appeared a few times. The chain joins TRBV5-1 to TRBJ2-7; 10 bases fit TRBD2. Germline-derived CDR1 and CDR2 are SGHRS and YFSETQ. V lost 7 bases, J lost 2 bases, and 9 bases stayed unmatched. The CDR3 contains 15 residues. Here the CDR3 reads CASYGVSGRAYEQYF. The DNA of the CDR3 is TGCGCCAGCTACGGAGTGAGCGGGAGGGCCTACGAGCAGTACTTC.

This clonotype was recorded many times. The chain carries TRBV7-9 and TRBJ1-2; 8 nucleotides match TRBD1. Germline V gene lookup returns CDR1 SEHNR and CDR2 FQNEAQ (reference sequence). The V segment lost 8 bases and the J segment 5 bases; nucleotides outside the gene matches: 7. The CDR3 runs to 13 residues. The CDR3 protein is CASQDRESYGYTF. DNA of the CDR3: TGTGCCAGCCAGGACAGGGAATCGTATGGCTACACCTTC. Filled out from reference TRBV7-9 and TRBJ1-2, the complete variable domain reads DTGVSQNPRHKITKRGQNVTFRCDPISEHNRLYWYRQTLGQGPEFLTYFQNEAQLEKSRLLSDRFSAERPKGSFSTLEIQRTEQGDSAMYLCASQDRESYGYTFGSGTRLTVV.

This clonotype was counted only a few times. This rearrangement joins TRBV20-1 to TRBJ2-1; tentative D call: TRBD1 (5 bases). Trimming removed 4 bases from V and 6 bases from J, with 19 bases in between. The CDR3 has 15 residues. Per the germline V gene, CDR1 is DFQATT and CDR2 is SNEGSKA (reference sequence). The CDR3 sequence: CSATQQALTRNEQFF. For the CDR3, the DNA is TGCAGTGCTACCCAACAGGCACTAACGCGCAATGAGCAGTTCTTC.

The chain carries TRBV20-1 and TRBJ2-1, with 12 bases aligning to TRBD2. Germline V gene sequence: CDR1 DFQATT, CDR2 SNEGSKA (reference sequence). The CDR3 contains 13 residues. V was clipped by 4 bases and J by 10 bases; unmatched bases: 5. The CDR3 DNA is TGCAGTGCTATCCGGACTAGCGGGGCCGAGCAGTTCTTC. Protein: CSAIRTSGAEQFF.

Only a few counts were recorded for this clonotype. The chain employs TRBV6-5 and TRBJ2-1, with 9 positions matching TRBD2. Germline CDR1 is MNHEY and CDR2 is SVGAGI. The CDR3 extends over 15 amino acids. With 5 bases clipped from V and 4 bases from J, the junction kept 6 bases outside the gene matches. CDR3 in DNA: TGTGCCAGCAGTGGAAGACTAGCGGCTTACAATGAGCAGTTCTTC. Encoded protein: CASSGRLAAYNEQFF.

This clonotype has a handful of counts. The chain couples TRBV4-3 to TRBJ2-7, with 7 bases fitting TRBD1. V shed 1 base and J 4 bases; nucleotides not matched to a gene: 7. The CDR3 runs to 15 residues. The V gene's germline CDR1 is LGHNA and CDR2 YSLEER. The CDR3 region has the DNA TGCGCCAGCAGCCAAGTTTTAGGGGGCGCGTACGAGCAGTACTTC. It specifies CASSQVLGGAYEQYF.

This rearrangement joins TRBV15 to TRBJ2-5; D possibly matches TRBD1 or TRBD2 (5 bases each). Trimming took off 0 bases at V and 11 bases at J, with 19 bases between the two ends. The CDR3 is made up of 15 amino acids. Germline loops: CDR1 LNHNV, CDR2 YYDKDF (reference sequence). CDR3 protein: CATSRDVARGLEQYF. CDR3 bases: TGTGCCACCAGCAGAGATGTCGCACGGGGCCTTGAGCAGTACTTC.